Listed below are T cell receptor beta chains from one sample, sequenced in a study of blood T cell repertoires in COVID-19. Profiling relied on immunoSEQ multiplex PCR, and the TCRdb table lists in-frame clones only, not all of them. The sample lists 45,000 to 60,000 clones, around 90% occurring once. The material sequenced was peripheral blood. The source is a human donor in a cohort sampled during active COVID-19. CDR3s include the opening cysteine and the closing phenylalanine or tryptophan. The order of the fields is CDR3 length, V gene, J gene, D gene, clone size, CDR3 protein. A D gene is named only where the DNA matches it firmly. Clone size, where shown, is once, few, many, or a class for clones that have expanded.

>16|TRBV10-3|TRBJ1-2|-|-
CAISDPRDLNLFGYTF
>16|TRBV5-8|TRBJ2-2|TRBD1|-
CASSNRGFTNTGELFF
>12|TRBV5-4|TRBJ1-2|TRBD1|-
CASSSGQATISF
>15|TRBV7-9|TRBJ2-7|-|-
CASSLGARDTYEQYF
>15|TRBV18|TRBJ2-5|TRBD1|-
CASSTRQGTQETQYF
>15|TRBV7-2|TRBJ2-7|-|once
CASSLTTLTVTPQYF
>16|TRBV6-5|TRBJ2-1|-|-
CASSYSKAGYYNEQFF
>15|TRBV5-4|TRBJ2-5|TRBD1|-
CASSITSDRGGTQYF
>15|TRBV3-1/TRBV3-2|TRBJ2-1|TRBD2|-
CASSQGTSAHNEQFF
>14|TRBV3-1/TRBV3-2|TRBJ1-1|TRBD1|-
CASSPRQGSTEAFF
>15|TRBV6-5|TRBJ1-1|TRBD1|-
CASRIQGVTNTEAFF
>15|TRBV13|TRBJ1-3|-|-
CASSLVASSGNTIYF
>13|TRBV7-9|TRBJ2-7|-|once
CASSRTDSYEQYF
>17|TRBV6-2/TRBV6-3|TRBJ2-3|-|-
CASSYGGRGEYTDTQYF
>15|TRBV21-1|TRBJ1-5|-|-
CASSKGQGGNQPQHF
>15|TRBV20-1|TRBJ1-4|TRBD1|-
CSASDRRGQGRELFF
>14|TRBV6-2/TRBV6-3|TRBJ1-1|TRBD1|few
CASSNRGLRTEAFF
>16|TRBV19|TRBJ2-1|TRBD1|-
CASSFLQGAKDNEQFF
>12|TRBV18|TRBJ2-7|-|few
CASSPRNDEQYF
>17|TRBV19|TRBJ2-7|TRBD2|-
CASSASGLAGETYEQYF
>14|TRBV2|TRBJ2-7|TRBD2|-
CASTNLAGLGEQYF
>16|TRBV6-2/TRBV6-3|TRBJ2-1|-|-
CASSSQLAERYNEQFF
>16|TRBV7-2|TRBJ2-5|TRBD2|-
CASSPDLAGVIKTQYF
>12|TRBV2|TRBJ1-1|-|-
CASSYGTLEAFF
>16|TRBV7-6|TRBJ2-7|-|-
CASSLGTDPSSYEQYF
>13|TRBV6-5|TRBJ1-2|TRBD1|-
CASSRTGRIGYTF
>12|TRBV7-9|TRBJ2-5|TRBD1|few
CASSIQGETQYF
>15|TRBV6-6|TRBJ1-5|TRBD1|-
CASSSTGGGDQPQHF
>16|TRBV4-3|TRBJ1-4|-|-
CASSPQKIPTNEKLFF
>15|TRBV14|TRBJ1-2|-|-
CATSSTGGLGDGYTF
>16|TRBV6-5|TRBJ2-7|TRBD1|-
CASSSPTGQGFYEQYF
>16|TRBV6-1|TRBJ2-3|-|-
CASSEGFRGVTDTQYF
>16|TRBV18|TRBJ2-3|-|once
CASSSSLGKDTDTQYF
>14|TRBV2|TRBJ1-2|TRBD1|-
CASSVRQGHGGYTF
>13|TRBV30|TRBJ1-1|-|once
CAWSWQGRSEAFF
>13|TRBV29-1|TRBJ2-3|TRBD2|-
CSVELAGVDTQYF
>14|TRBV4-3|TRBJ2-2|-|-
CASSQDAVSGELFF
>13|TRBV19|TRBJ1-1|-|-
CASRPSMNTEAFF
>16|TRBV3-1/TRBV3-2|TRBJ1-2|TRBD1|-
CASSQTPTGGSYGYTF
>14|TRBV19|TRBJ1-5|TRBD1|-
CASSRQGGNQPQHF
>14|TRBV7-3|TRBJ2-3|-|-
CASSGGAHADTQYF